This TCR beta chain was recovered during a study of T cell responses to AZD1222 COVID-19 vaccine. Study observations and caveats: Donors were chiefly white British, with a greater number of females, and clonal diversity was perhaps underestimated. Two AZD1222 administrations were followed by greater Spike-specific TCR breadth and depth. After the peak T cell response, and only then, were repertoires sampled. Epitopes outside B.1.351 and B.1.1.7 mutated regions reportedly drew nearly half of spike TCRs.

The CDR3 covers 16 residues. The trim removed 6 bases at V and 3 bases at J, leaving 15 bases unmatched. Germline CDR1 is DFQATT and CDR2 is SNEGSKA (reference sequence). Notes on this clone: Its antigen is as yet unknown.

Clones were read by immunoSEQ multiplex PCR, and TCRdb kept only the in-frame ones, dropping some. Here the sample spans fewer than 45,000 clones, 70% to 90% being singletons. The TCR comes from an adult in good health. Specimen: peripheral blood, collected on day 0 of AZD1222 vaccination. V usage is TRBV20-1 and J usage is TRBJ1-2, with 8 bases aligning to TRBD1. CDR3 DNA: TGCAGTGCCAGTTCCACCGGACAGGGTTGGGACTATGGCTACACCTTC. Protein sequence: CSASSTGQGWDYGYTF.